The 29 T cell receptor beta chains presented below share a single source sample, sequenced in a study of T cell repertoires in cytomegalovirus infection. TCRdb re-called the reads with MiXCR, one entry per CDR3 protein. The sample lists approximately 910,000 distinct CDR3 sequences; 31% were seen once. Their antigens are not known. Specimen: cultured CD8+ T cells from PBMCs, collected from culture after CMV antigen stimulation. The receptors originated from a human donor in good health (CMV status not recorded). Some clones in this sample may be carry-over from other donors' samples.

This clonotype was observed many times. J is TRBJ2-2 and V is TRBV7-6; tentative D call: TRBD2 (7 bases). V lost 2 bases to trimming and J lost 6 bases, with 10 bases between them. This CDR3 comprises 14 residues. Germline values: CDR1 SGHVS, CDR2 FNYEAQ. The CDR3 loop is CASSLRGGAGELFF. CDR3 DNA sequence: TGTGCCAGCAGCTTAAGGGGGGGGGCCGGGGAGCTGTTTTTT.

Only a few counts were recorded for this clonotype. This chain connects TRBV6-2 or TRBV6-3 to TRBJ1-1; D is undetermined. CDR1 MNHEY and CDR2 SVGEGT come from the germline V gene. V lost 6 bases and J 5 bases, leaving 13 bases between the germline ends. This CDR3 is built from 13 residues. The CDR3 DNA reads TGTGCCAGCAGGATTCCGGGAACAACTGAAGCTTTCTTT. Translating gives CASRIPGTTEAFF.

This chain connects TRBV4-1 to TRBJ1-1; TRBD1 might be the D (6 bases). V shed 3 bases and J shed 0 bases, with 14 bases lying between them. CDR1 and CDR2 from the germline V gene are MGHRA and YSYEKL. This CDR3 is 16 amino acids long. The CDR3: CASSHPLGQLNTEAFF. DNA of the CDR3: TGCGCCAGCAGCCATCCCCTAGGACAGCTGAACACTGAAGCTTTCTTT.

V usage is TRBV7-3 and J usage is TRBJ2-7; 8 bases map to TRBD2. Germline V gene data show CDR1 as SGHTA and CDR2 as FQGTGA. With V trimmed by 3 bases and J by 0 bases, 13 bases remained unmatched. The CDR3 spans 18 residues. In DNA, the CDR3 is TGTGCCAGCAGCTTGTGGGACCCCCAGCGGGGGATCTCCTACGAGCAGTACGTC. Its translation: CASSLWDPQRGISYEQYV.

J is TRBJ1-2 and V is TRBV4-2; D may be TRBD1 (5 bases). Per the germline V gene, CDR1 is LGHNA and CDR2 is YNFKEQ. V was pared by 0 bases and J by 4 bases, with 15 bases between. The CDR3 covers 16 residues. DNA for the CDR3: TGTGCCAGCAGCCAAGATCTTGGGGGGGGTTCCTATGGCTACACCTTC. Its protein is CASSQDLGGGSYGYTF.

The rearrangement uses TRBV5-5 and TRBJ1-2; TRBD1 is a possible D gene (6 bases). V was clipped by 6 bases and J by 2 bases, with 14 bases between them. Germline-derived CDR1 and CDR2 are SGHKS and YYEKEE (reference sequence). The CDR3 contains 14 residues. CDR3 in amino acids: CASTNVGGNYGYTF. In DNA form, the CDR3 reads TGTGCCAGCACCAACGTCGGGGGCAACTATGGCTACACCTTC.

This clonotype was detected only a few times. Relative to the germline gene, one junction end is altered; a read error may explain this. This sequence joins TRBV7-7 and TRBJ1-1; D gene unclear. The CDR3 contains 12 residues. From germline, CDR1 is SSHAT and CDR2 FNYEAQ (reference sequence). Here the CDR3 DNA reads TGTGCTAGCAGCTTTTGGCAGCCGAGAGCTTTCTTT. Residues: CASSFWQPRAFF.

There are many counts of this clonotype. The chain is built from TRBV7-8 and TRBJ2-7; a weak D match, TRBD1 (5 bases). Trimming left V 1 base short and J 2 bases short, with 9 bases between. CDR1 and CDR2 (germline): SGHVS, FQNEAQ. CDR3 length: 14 amino acids. CDR3 sequence: CASSLVGRAYEQYF. In nucleotides, the CDR3 is TGTGCCAGCAGCTTAGTAGGCAGGGCCTACGAGCAGTACTTC.

The V call is TRBV4-3, the J call TRBJ1-3; D may be TRBD1 (6 bases). The CDR3 runs 16 residues. The germline V gene has CDR1 LGHNA and CDR2 YSLEER. Deletions cut 1 base from V and 2 bases from J, with 12 bases between. CDR3 nucleotides: TGCGCCAGCAGCCAAGTGGCCCCAGGGGCTGGAAACACCATATATTTT. The encoded protein is CASSQVAPGAGNTIYF.

The chain uses TRBV28 and TRBJ1-1; D is unresolved. Trimming removed 6 bases at V and 1 base at J, with 12 bases between. The germline V gene has CDR1 MDHEN and CDR2 SYDVKM. CDR3 size: 14 residues. CDR3 coding DNA: TGTGCCAGCAGCTCCAATGCGGAGAACACTGAAGCTTTCTTT. Its translation is CASSSNAENTEAFF.

About this clonotype: The junction departs from the called germline gene at one end, perhaps through a read error. The chain links TRBV4-1 to TRBJ2-2; D is undetermined. Germline V gene sequence: CDR1 MGHRA, CDR2 YSYEKL. The CDR3 runs to 13 residues. The chain's CDR3 is CTSSLGVGGELFF. The CDR3, as DNA: TGCACCAGCAGCCTAGGCGTTGGCGGGGAGCTGTTTTTT.

This clonotype was observed a handful of times. The V gene is TRBV6-1, the J gene TRBJ2-5; the D gene is possibly TRBD1 (6 bases). V lost 6 bases and J 10 bases, leaving 21 bases between the germline ends. This CDR3 spans 14 amino acids. Germline V gene sequence: CDR1 MNHNS, CDR2 SASEGT. CDR3 region: CASSSPGLGQIQYF. CDR3 DNA sequence: TGTGCCAGCAGCAGCCCGGGTTTGGGACAAATCCAGTACTTC.

The CDR3 sequence: CASGTDRGEPNYGYTF. DNA of the CDR3: TGTGCTAGTGGCACTGACAGAGGGGAACCTAACTATGGCTACACCTTC. The chain has TRBV12-5 and TRBJ1-2; weak D call: TRBD1 (5 bases). V lost 6 bases and J lost 0, with 17 bases in between. Germline-derived CDR1 and CDR2 are LGHNT and FRNRAP. The length of the CDR3 is 16 residues. The whole variable domain, remainder taken from reference TRBV12-5 and TRBJ1-2, is DARVTQTPRHKVTEMGQEVTMRCQPILGHNTVFWYRQTMMQGLELLAYFRNRAPLDDSGMPKDRFSAEMPDATLATLKIQPSEPRDSAVYFCASGTDRGEPNYGYTFGSGTRLTVV.

This clonotype was recorded a few times. CDR3 protein: CASSIRPPGEAFF. CDR3 DNA sequence: TGTGCCAGTAGTATAAGACCCCCCGGAGAAGCTTTCTTT. The rearrangement uses TRBV19 and TRBJ1-1; D ambiguous. Germline CDR1 reads LNHDA; CDR2 reads SQIVND (reference sequence). Trimming stripped 2 bases from V and 8 bases from J, with 12 bases between. The CDR3 is 13 amino acids.

In its sample, this clonotype was seen a few times. The CDR3 sequence: CASRPGWSGTAFQETQYF. CDR3 nucleotides: TGTGCCAGCAGACCCGGTTGGAGCGGGACAGCCTTTCAAGAGACCCAGTACTTC. The chain employs TRBV7-9 and TRBJ2-5; either TRBD1 or TRBD2 may fit D (7 bases each). The CDR3 loop spans 18 amino acids. Looked up from germline, CDR1 is SEHNR and CDR2 is FQNEAQ (reference sequence). The V gene lost 6 bases and the J gene lost 2 bases, with 25 bases spanning the gap.

V and J are TRBV4-2 and TRBJ2-3; no reliable D call. The ends were cut back, 0 bases at V and 3 bases at J, with 19 bases in the middle. The germline V gene has CDR1 LGHNA and CDR2 YNFKEQ. The CDR3 runs 18 residues. CDR3: CASSQEISRTSLTDTQYF. The CDR3 region has the DNA TGTGCCAGCAGCCAAGAGATAAGTCGGACGTCACTTACAGATACGCAGTATTTT.

The chain combines TRBV25-1 with TRBJ1-2; 8 positions agree with TRBD1. V lost 2 bases, J lost 1 base, and 6 bases stayed unmatched. The CDR3 spans 16 residues. Germline V lookup: CDR1 MGHDK, CDR2 SYGVNS. The chain's CDR3 is CASSEGRGLVNYGYTF. DNA for the CDR3: TGTGCCAGCAGTGAAGGCAGGGGGCTTGTTAACTATGGCTACACCTTC.

The J gene is TRBJ2-7, the V gene TRBV2; D gene uncertain. V was shortened by 4 bases and J by 5 bases, with 9 bases between the two germline ends. CDR1 and CDR2 from the germline V gene are SNHLY and FYNNEI. The CDR3 extends over 12 amino acids. DNA for the CDR3: TGTGCCAGCAGTGGAGAGTGGAACGAGCAGTACGTC. This gives the protein CASSGEWNEQYV.

About this clonotype: At one boundary the junction diverges from the germline segment, which might be a read error. The V call is TRBV9, the J call TRBJ1-6; no firm D call. The CDR3 totals 18 residues. CDR1 SGDLS and CDR2 YYNGEE come from the germline V gene. The CDR3 reads CVSSPREVQSSYNSPLHF. For the CDR3, the DNA is TGTGTCAGCAGCCCCCGGGAGGTACAGAGCTCCTATAATTCACCCCTCCACTTT.

This chain uses TRBV11-1 with TRBJ1-6; 7 bases are a match to TRBD1. This CDR3 has 16 amino acids. V gave up 2 bases and J gave up 3 bases; unmatched junction bases: 4. The germline CDR1 and CDR2 sequences are SGHAT and FQDESV (reference sequence). CDR3 region: CASSLLGGDYNSPLHF. As DNA, the CDR3 is TGTGCCAGCAGCTTACTAGGGGGCGACTATAATTCACCCCTCCACTTT.

This clonotype was recorded only once. This chain joins TRBV20-1 and TRBJ2-7; D not resolved. This CDR3 has 16 amino acids. V lost 0 bases to trimming and J lost 2 bases, with 17 bases between them. Germline CDR1 reads DFQATT; CDR2 reads SNEGSKA (reference sequence). The CDR3 reads CSARDRASAAAYEQYV. Here the CDR3 DNA reads TGCAGTGCTAGAGATCGGGCGTCGGCAGCCGCCTACGAGCAGTACGTC.

The chain couples TRBV12-3 or TRBV12-4 to TRBJ1-2, with a possible D match to TRBD1 (5 bases). V was shortened by 8 bases and J by 3 bases, with 19 bases between the two germline ends. CDR3 size: 15 residues. The CDR3 spells CASCTRSTAHYGYTF. The CDR3 DNA reads TGTGCCAGCTGTACCAGATCGACAGCGCACTATGGCTACACCTTC.

The chain combines TRBV6-8 with TRBJ2-1; 7 nucleotides line up with TRBD1. This CDR3 region has 15 residues. The germline V gene encodes CDR1 MNHGY and CDR2 SAAAGT. The V gene end was trimmed by 5 bases and the J gene end by 3 bases; junction bases not matched to a gene: 7. CDR3 nucleotides: TGTGCCAGCAGTACAGGGGTTGGGAACTACAATGAGCAGTTCTTC. It specifies CASSTGVGNYNEQFF.

This clonotype was observed at least ten times. The chain has TRBV28 and TRBJ1-1, with a possible D match to TRBD1 (6 bases). The CDR3 extends over 12 amino acids. Germline V CDR1 and CDR2: MDHEN, SYDVKM. Trimming stripped 8 bases from V and 1 base from J, with 8 bases between. CDR3 nucleotide sequence: TGTGCCAGCGTCAGGGGGAACACTGAAGCTTTCTTT. It codes for CASVRGNTEAFF.

In its sample, this clonotype was seen many times. The chain recombines TRBV12-3 or TRBV12-4 with TRBJ2-7, with D possibly TRBD1 on 6 matching bases. The V end lost 3 bases, the J end lost 6 bases, and 12 bases lay between the germline ends. The CDR3 runs 13 residues. CDR3 in amino acids: CASSLVGAGEQYF. The CDR3 DNA follows: TGTGCCAGCAGTTTGGTGGGGGCGGGCGAGCAGTACTTC.

This clonotype was seen only a few times. This chain joins TRBV2 and TRBJ2-5; D gene unclear. This CDR3 has 10 amino acids. From germline, CDR1 is SNHLY and CDR2 FYNNEI. The V end lost 11 bases, the J end lost 3 bases, and 7 bases lay between the germline ends. CDR3 loop: CAGEKETQYF. CDR3 DNA: TGTGCCGGAGAAAAAGAGACCCAGTACTTC.

There are many counts of this clonotype. The V and J genes are TRBV6-1 and TRBJ1-4, with a weak D call TRBD1 (6 bases). This CDR3 comprises 15 residues. The V gene lost 5 bases and the J gene lost 8 bases, with 18 bases spanning the gap. Germline assignment: CDR1 MNHNS and CDR2 SASEGT. The CDR3 nucleotides are TGTGCCAGCAGTTCTTACAGGGTGTTAGGCGAAAAACTGTTTTTT. Translated: CASSSYRVLGEKLFF.

This clonotype appeared many times. V usage is TRBV7-9 and J usage is TRBJ2-1, with D perhaps being TRBD1 or TRBD2 (5 bases each). V was shortened by 7 bases and J by 1 base, with 11 bases between the two germline ends. Germline V gives CDR1 SEHNR, CDR2 FQNEAQ (reference sequence). The CDR3 sequence is 14 residues long. Here the CDR3 DNA reads TGTGCCAGCACCACCGAGGGGTCCTACAATGAGCAGTTCTTC. Its translation is CASTTEGSYNEQFF. The whole variable domain, filled in from reference TRBV7-9 and TRBJ2-1, reads DTGVSQNPRHKITKRGQNVTFRCDPISEHNRLYWYRQTLGQGPEFLTYFQNEAQLEKSRLLSDRFSAERPKGSFSTLEIQRTEQGDSAMYLCASTTEGSYNEQFFGPGTRLTVL.

This clonotype appeared many times. The V gene is TRBV7-2, the J gene TRBJ1-5, with unresolved D. The V gene lost 5 bases and the J gene lost 7 bases, with 18 bases spanning the gap. CDR1 and CDR2 (germline): SGHTA, FQGNSA. The CDR3 covers 15 residues. The CDR3 coding sequence is TGTGCCAGCAGCCCTTGGGATGTGGGAGTGCAGCCCCAGCATTTT. This gives the protein CASSPWDVGVQPQHF.